These 21 T cell receptor beta chains originate from one sample sequenced in a study of cytomegalovirus exposure and HLA in healthy donors. The study ran its PCR with 60 Vbeta and 13 Jbeta primers. Method: immunoSEQ multiplex PCR; TCRdb's copy keeps in-frame clones and lacks some. The sample has about 160,000 clones, 68% seen once. Sequencing used PBMCs. Every receptor here comes from a man between 50 and 59 years old in good health and CMV-seronegative.

This clone appeared a single time. The chain combines TRBV5-1 with TRBJ1-1, with 7 bases fitting TRBD1. Germline-derived CDR1 and CDR2 are SGHRS and YFSETQ. The CDR3 runs to 16 residues. After removal of 1 base from V and 4 bases from J, the junction contained 10 bases not matched to a gene. In DNA, the CDR3 is TGCGCCAGCAGCTTGAGCAGGGGGGATCGATTCACTGAAGCTTTCTTT. Translating it yields CASSLSRGDRFTEAFF.

The gene calls are TRBV7-6 and TRBJ1-1; 11 bases are shared with TRBD1. The J segment lost 4 bases and the V segment lost 4 bases, leaving 2 bases of the junction unmatched. This CDR3 is built from 14 residues. Germline assignment: CDR1 SGHVS and CDR2 FNYEAQ. The CDR3 DNA reads TGTGCCAGCAGCTCCGGGACAGGGGGCACTGAAGCTTTCTTT. Its protein is CASSSGTGGTEAFF.

The chain recombines TRBV7-9 with TRBJ2-1, with a possible D match to TRBD2 (5 bases). Trimming took 5 bases from V and 0 from J, leaving 11 bases between them. Germline V gives CDR1 SEHNR, CDR2 FQNEAQ (reference sequence). CDR3 length: 15 residues. CDR3 coding DNA: TGTGCCAGCAGCGAAATAGGGAGCTCCTACAATGAGCAGTTCTTC. It is translated as CASSEIGSSYNEQFF.

This chain joins TRBV6-5 and TRBJ2-7; D possibly corresponds to TRBD2 (5 bases). Trimming stripped 5 bases from V and 2 bases from J, with 10 bases between. The germline V gene encodes CDR1 MNHEY and CDR2 SVGAGI. This CDR3 is built from 13 residues. The CDR3 nucleotides are TGTGCCAGCAGTAGTTGGGGAGCCTACGAGCAGTACTTC. The encoded protein is CASSSWGAYEQYF.

The gene calls are TRBV18 and TRBJ1-3; D ambiguous. V lost 4 bases to trimming and J lost 2 bases, with 12 bases between them. CDR3 size: 15 residues. CDR1 and CDR2 (germline): KGHSH, LQKENI. The CDR3 loop is CASSRPRGTGNTIYF. The CDR3 DNA is TGTGCCAGCTCACGCCCCCGAGGCACTGGAAACACCATATATTTT.

This clone has a handful of counts. The CDR3, as DNA: TGTGCCAGCAGCTTATCGGGACGGAGGACAGGTCTACCGGAGCAGTACTTC. Encoded protein: CASSLSGRRTGLPEQYF. This chain uses TRBV13 with TRBJ2-5, with TRBD1 identical over 7 bases. Germline CDR1 is PRHDT and CDR2 is FYEKMQ (reference sequence). This CDR3 region has 17 residues. V was clipped by 2 bases and J by 11 bases; unmatched bases: 20.

V usage is TRBV5-6 and J usage is TRBJ1-1; D unresolved. The V end lost 0 bases, the J end lost 7 bases, and 10 bases lay between the germline ends. Germline V gene lookup returns CDR1 SGHDT and CDR2 YYEEEE. The CDR3 sequence is 13 residues long. The DNA for the CDR3 is TGTGCCAGCAGCTTGGGAACAGCTTATGAAGCTTTCTTT. Protein product: CASSLGTAYEAFF.

The gene calls are TRBV5-1 and TRBJ1-6, with D possibly matching TRBD1 (5 bases). The V end was cut by 0 bases, the J end by 7 bases, with 11 bases between. Germline-derived CDR1 and CDR2 are SGHRS and YFSETQ. CDR3 length: 15 amino acids. This chain's CDR3 is CASSLVTAANSPLHF. The CDR3 DNA sequence: TGCGCCAGCAGCTTGGTGACAGCCGCCAATTCACCCCTCCACTTT.

The sample holds one count of this clone. The rearrangement uses TRBV21-1 and TRBJ2-5; the DNA was not compared with TRBD1, the D call given in the table. TRBV21-1 is tagged as a pseudogene. CDR3 length equals 17 residues. For the CDR3, the DNA is TGTGCCAGCAGCAAAGAGGGGGCAGGGAGGTACCAAGAGACCCAGTACTTC. It is translated as CASSKEGAGRYQETQYF.

This rearrangement joins TRBV19 to TRBJ2-6; no clear D. V was trimmed by 7 bases and J by 1 base, leaving 11 bases between them. The germline V gene encodes CDR1 LNHDA and CDR2 SQIVND (reference sequence). CDR3 length equals 15 residues. This CDR3 reads CASTTRSSGANVLTF. The CDR3 DNA follows: TGTGCCAGTACCACCCGGTCATCTGGGGCCAACGTCCTGACTTTC.

This clone was seen a single time. The chain is built from TRBV18 and TRBJ1-1, with D possibly matching TRBD1 (5 bases). Germline V lookup: CDR1 KGHSH, CDR2 LQKENI. The CDR3 loop spans 14 amino acids. The V gene lost 2 bases and the J gene lost 6 bases, with 13 bases spanning the gap. The CDR3 region is CASSPRMAGAEAFF. CDR3 in DNA: TGTGCCAGCTCACCAAGAATGGCGGGGGCTGAAGCTTTCTTT.

The chain joins TRBV19 to TRBJ1-3, with 7 bases lining up with TRBD1. Germline V CDR1 and CDR2: LNHDA, SQIVND (reference sequence). CDR3 length equals 15 residues. The ends lost 10 bases at V and 0 bases at J; junction bases unmatched: 9. The CDR3 is CATEDRAFSGNTIYF. The CDR3 coding sequence is TGTGCCACCGAAGACAGGGCCTTCTCTGGAAACACCATATATTTT.

This chain links TRBV6-5 with TRBJ2-7; tentatively, D is TRBD2 (5 bases). The V gene's germline CDR1 is MNHEY and CDR2 SVGAGI. The V end lost 2 bases, the J end lost 3 bases, and 11 bases lay between the germline ends. The CDR3 length is 14 residues. The DNA of the CDR3 is TGTGCCAGCAGTTACGGCGGAGACTACTACGAGCAGTACTTC. Its translation is CASSYGGDYYEQYF.

This chain connects TRBV19 to TRBJ1-1; TRBD1 aligns across 7 bases. The CDR3 is made up of 15 amino acids. The ends lost 3 bases at V and 2 bases at J; junction bases unmatched: 6. Germline V CDR1 and CDR2: LNHDA, SQIVND (reference sequence). CDR3 in amino acids: CASSMIDRANTEAFF. In nucleotides, the CDR3 is TGTGCCAGTAGTATGATCGACAGGGCAAACACTGAAGCTTTCTTT. The whole variable domain, filled in from reference TRBV19 and TRBJ1-1, reads DGGITQSPKYLFRKEGQNVTLSCEQNLNHDAMYWYRQDPGQGLRLIYYSQIVNDFQKGDIAEGYSVSREKKESFPLTVTSAQKNPTAFYLCASSMIDRANTEAFFGQGTRLTVV.

V and J are TRBV5-4 and TRBJ2-3; 11 positions match TRBD2. V lost 4 bases, J lost 2 bases, and 3 bases stayed unmatched. This CDR3 spans 15 amino acids. CDR1 SGHNT and CDR2 YYREEE come from the germline V gene (reference sequence). CDR3 loop: CASSPSGGPTDTQYF. CDR3 nucleotide sequence: TGTGCCAGCAGCCCTAGCGGGGGGCCCACAGATACGCAGTATTTT.

In DNA, the CDR3 is TGTGCCAGCAGTGAAGTCCAGGCACGAGCTTTCTTT. It codes for CASSEVQARAFF. This chain connects TRBV6-1 to TRBJ1-1; D unclear. Trimming stripped 1 base from V and 10 bases from J, with 10 bases between. The CDR3 consists of 12 residues. Germline CDR1 reads MNHNS; CDR2 reads SASEGT.

Only one count was recorded for this clone. The chain couples TRBV5-4 to TRBJ2-7; TRBD1 aligns across 8 bases. CDR1 is SGHNT, CDR2 YYREEE, per germline (reference sequence). The V segment lost 4 bases and the J segment 4 bases; nucleotides outside the gene matches: 4. CDR3 size: 13 residues. Here the CDR3 DNA reads TGTGCCAGCAGCCCGGGACAGGAGTACGAGCAGTACTTC. Protein sequence: CASSPGQEYEQYF.

V gene TRBV5-1 combines with J gene TRBJ1-1; D unclear. Germline V gene data show CDR1 as SGHRS and CDR2 as YFSETQ. The CDR3 consists of 17 residues. Deletions cut 5 bases from V and 0 bases from J, with 20 bases between. The CDR3 reads CASSSAAWRAMNTEAFF. DNA of the CDR3: TGCGCCAGCAGTTCGGCCGCCTGGAGGGCTATGAACACTGAAGCTTTCTTT.

CDR3 in amino acids: CASSQGSGGDTDTQYF. DNA for the CDR3: TGTGCCAGCAGCCAAGGATCGGGGGGGGACACAGATACGCAGTATTTT. The J gene is TRBJ2-3, the V gene TRBV14, with 8 bases aligning to TRBD2. This CDR3 is 16 amino acids long. Germline CDR1 and CDR2: SGHDN and FVKESK. V lost 1 base, J lost 2 bases, and 5 bases stayed unmatched.

This clone was found a few times. The chain carries TRBV5-5 and TRBJ2-3; D gene ambiguous. The CDR3 length is 13 residues. Trimming removed 2 bases from V and 3 bases from J, with 7 bases in between. CDR1 and CDR2 from the germline V gene are SGHKS and YYEKEE (reference sequence). The CDR3: CASSFGPTDTQYF. CDR3 DNA sequence: TGTGCCAGCAGCTTTGGCCCGACAGATACGCAGTATTTT.

This clone was recorded many times. The chain carries TRBV27 and TRBJ2-1; maybe TRBD2 (5 bases). Germline V gene data show CDR1 as MNHEY and CDR2 as SMNVEV (reference sequence). The germline V and J ends were trimmed by 3 bases and 0 bases, with 12 bases remaining between them. The CDR3 contains 16 residues. The DNA for the CDR3 is TGTGCCAGCAGTTTCTTAGGGCGGGCCTCCTACAATGAGCAGTTCTTC. This codes for CASSFLGRASYNEQFF.